The TCR beta chain described here comes from a study of blood T cell repertoires in COVID-19. Study-wide context: COVID-19 samples, acute and convalescent, were from the United States, Italy and Spain.

In the study's own analysis: Estimation of nucleated cell counts relied on the amplification of reference gene primers. Profiled with immunoSEQ multiplex PCR; TCRdb holds only in-frame clones, not every one. D and trimming come from the DNA, and the V and J calls and clone size come from that table. The sample gives about 330,000 clones, approximately 90% of which show up once; roughly a tenth is in the top ten. Sequenced material: peripheral blood. The origin of this receptor is a young man with COVID-19, enrolled during active disease.

This CDR3 reads CASSYSQGREKLFF. In DNA, the CDR3 is TGTGCCAGCAGTTACTCGCAGGGTAGGGAAAAACTGTTTTTT. The V and J genes are TRBV6-5 and TRBJ1-4; D perhaps matches TRBD1 (5 bases). Germline values: CDR1 MNHEY, CDR2 SVGAGI. Deletions cut 0 bases from V and 8 bases from J, with 10 bases between. This CDR3 region has 14 residues.